These T cell receptor beta chains were read from a single sample in a study of cytomegalovirus exposure and HLA in healthy donors. The table came from immunoSEQ multiplex PCR; TCRdb's copy has only in-frame clones and leaves some out. The sample includes about 330,000 clones, roughly nine tenths of them seen just once. The sample was PBMCs. Receptor source: a woman aged 30 to 39 in good health and CMV-seropositive. The CDR3 runs from the conserved cysteine through the conserved F or W. D genes are given only for firm matches. Clone size is given for some rows only: seen once, a few or many times, or a class if the clone is expanded.

cdr3_nt cdr3_aa clone_size j_call v_call d_call
TGTGCCAGCTCACCATTGACAGTGGTTTCTGGAAACACCATATATTTT CASSPLTVVSGNTIYF . TRBJ1-3 TRBV18 .
TGTGCCAGCAGCTTGAACGGTTGGTGGCAAGAGACCCAGTACTTC CASSLNGWWQETQYF . TRBJ2-5 TRBV7-3 .
TGTGCCAGCTCACCCGAGGGGTATGGCTACACCTTC CASSPEGYGYTF . TRBJ1-2 TRBV18 .
TGTGCCACCAGCAGAGATCTGGGGGTTAGTCAGCCCCAGCATTTT CATSRDLGVSQPQHF few TRBJ1-5 TRBV15 .
TGTGCCAGCAGTGAAGAGAAGGGTTTCGTGCTCCGCACAGATACGCAGTATTTT CASSEEKGFVLRTDTQYF . TRBJ2-3 TRBV6-1 .
TGTGCCAGCAGGAGAAGCGGGACGTCCTACGAGCAGTACTTC CASRRSGTSYEQYF . TRBJ2-7 TRBV27 TRBD2
TGTGCCAGCAGTGACCCCGGGACACCGAACACTGAAGCTTTCTTT CASSDPGTPNTEAFF . TRBJ1-1 TRBV28 .
TGTGCCAGCAGTTTATCGGGACTAGCGGGATACAATGAGCAGTTCTTC CASSLSGLAGYNEQFF . TRBJ2-1 TRBV27 TRBD2
TGTGCCACCAGCAGAGTAGTAGCCATTAACGGGGAGCTGTTTTTT CATSRVVAINGELFF . TRBJ2-2 TRBV15 .
TGTGCCAGTAGTATTTCGACAAGGACCTATGGCTACACCTTC CASSISTRTYGYTF . TRBJ1-2 TRBV19 .
TGTGCCAGTAGTATTGGGCTTCCCTCCTACGAGCAGTACTTC CASSIGLPSYEQYF . TRBJ2-7 TRBV19 .
TGTGCCAGCTCACCAGGACTAGAAGAATACAATGAGCAGTTCTTC CASSPGLEEYNEQFF . TRBJ2-1 TRBV18 TRBD2
TGCAGCGTTGAGGCCAGCCAAAATTTCTTC CSVEASQNFF . TRBJ1-2 TRBV29-1 .
TGTGCCAGCAGTTTATCCCCGGCGTCGGGTCAGCCCCAGCATTTT CASSLSPASGQPQHF . TRBJ1-5 TRBV28 .
TGTGCCAGCACCCACAGCAGAGCCAAAAACATTCAGTACTTC CASTHSRAKNIQYF . TRBJ2-4 TRBV2 .
TGTGCCAGCAGTTTCTCCCCGACACAGCGTAGCAATCAGCCCCAGCATTTT CASSFSPTQRSNQPQHF . TRBJ1-5 TRBV27 .
TGTGCCAGCAGCTTAGGCGGGGGTAATGAGCAGTTCTTC CASSLGGGNEQFF . TRBJ2-1 TRBV7-6 TRBD2
TGCGCCAGCAGCCAAGAGGGGAGGAGAGATACGCAGTATTTT CASSQEGRRDTQYF . TRBJ2-3 TRBV4-3 .
TGTGCCAGCAGTTTAACTAGCGGGAGATATGAGACCCAGTACTTC CASSLTSGRYETQYF . TRBJ2-5 TRBV28 TRBD2
TGTGCCAGCAGTTTATCACCCTGGGGCGATCAGCCCCAGCATTTT CASSLSPWGDQPQHF once TRBJ1-5 TRBV27 .
TGCGCCAGCAGCTTGTCTCTATTGGGGAGGGCTTTACCGAACACTGAAGCTTTCTTT CASSLSLLGRALPNTEAFF once TRBJ1-1 TRBV5-1 .
TGTGCCAGCAGTGAAGTCGGGGGAAATCAAGAGACCCAGTACTTC CASSEVGGNQETQYF . TRBJ2-5 TRBV2 .
TGCGCCAGCAGCCCTCGCGGTGAAAAACTGTTTTTT CASSPRGEKLFF . TRBJ1-4 TRBV4-1 .
TGTGCCAGCAACGGACAGTCAACCTCTAATTCACCCCTCCACTTT CASNGQSTSNSPLHF few TRBJ1-6 TRBV25-1 .
TGTGCCAGCAGCTTGGCCTGGGGCGAGCAGTACTTC CASSLAWGEQYF . TRBJ2-7 TRBV5-5 .
TGCGCCAGCATGGGCGGGAGGGCCCTCGCCACCGGGGAGCTGTTTTTT CASMGGRALATGELFF . TRBJ2-2 TRBV5-1 TRBD2
TGTGCCAGCAGCTCGACGGCCCGGGGAAATGAGCAGTTCTTC CASSSTARGNEQFF . TRBJ2-1 TRBV7-7 .
TGTGCCTGTACTGACTACGAGCAGTACTTC CACTDYEQYF . TRBJ2-7 TRBV30 .
TGTGCCAGCAGCGTTCCCCTGATAGGACGGGAATATGGCTACACCTTC CASSVPLIGREYGYTF . TRBJ1-2 TRBV28 .
TGTGCCAGCAGCCCCTACGGGACCTCCTCCTACGAGCAGTACTTC CASSPYGTSSYEQYF . TRBJ2-7 TRBV7-9 .
TGTGCCAGCACCGTGAAAAACATTCAGTACTTC CASTVKNIQYF . TRBJ2-4 TRBV28 .
TGTGTAGCGGGACAGGGCTTTAACACAGATACGCAGTATTTT CVAGQGFNTDTQYF once TRBJ2-3 TRBV6-5 .
TGTGCCAGCAGGGTGATCGGGAGGGATGCCTACGAGCAGTACTTC CASRVIGRDAYEQYF . TRBJ2-7 TRBV28 TRBD2
TGCGCCAGCAGCACGGGACAGGGGAACTATGGCTACACCTTC CASSTGQGNYGYTF many TRBJ1-2 TRBV5-1 TRBD1
TGTGCCAGCAGTTTACCGCGGGAGGTCTCCTACAATGAGCAGTTCTTC CASSLPREVSYNEQFF . TRBJ2-1 TRBV28 TRBD2
TGTGCCAGCGTTGGGGGGGATCCGAGCAATCAGCCCCAGCATTTT CASVGGDPSNQPQHF . TRBJ1-5 TRBV2 .
TGTGCCAGCAGCTTGGGGGGATACAATCAGCCCCAGCATTTT CASSLGGYNQPQHF few TRBJ1-5 TRBV7-3 .
TGCAGCGTCTTACAGCCGGGACGCCCTCAAGAGACCCAGTACTTC CSVLQPGRPQETQYF . TRBJ2-5 TRBV29-1 .
TGTGCCAGCAGTTCGACAGGGGGTAGCGAGCAGTACTTC CASSSTGGSEQYF . TRBJ2-7 TRBV6-5 TRBD1
TGTGCCAGCAGCGTAATTGCCTCTGGAAACACCATATATTTT CASSVIASGNTIYF . TRBJ1-3 TRBV9 .
TGTGCCAGCAGCCCTCGATTGGGGGGCGAAGCTTTCTTT CASSPRLGGEAFF . TRBJ1-1 TRBV2 .
TGCGCCAGCAGCTTGGGGGACTATTTAGCCTACGAGCAGTACTTC CASSLGDYLAYEQYF . TRBJ2-7 TRBV5-1 TRBD2
TGTGCCAGCAGTTTAAACAGCTACCAAGAGACCCAGTACTTC CASSLNSYQETQYF . TRBJ2-5 TRBV27 .
TGTGCCAGCTCACCGGTTTCGGAGAATGGCTACACCTTC CASSPVSENGYTF . TRBJ1-2 TRBV18 .
TGTGCCAGCAGCCAATCCTCGACAGGGGCCAAAGAGACCCAGTACTTC CASSQSSTGAKETQYF once TRBJ2-5 TRBV14 TRBD1
TGTGCCAGCACTGGGGTCACCTCCTACGAGCAGTACTTC CASTGVTSYEQYF . TRBJ2-7 TRBV7-9 .
TGTGCCTGGAGTATAGCGGGAGAGGACACCGGGGAGCTGTTTTTT CAWSIAGEDTGELFF . TRBJ2-2 TRBV30 TRBD2
TGTGCCAGCGCCCCCCAGCGGGGGGACCGGGATACGCAGTATTTT CASAPQRGDRDTQYF . TRBJ2-3 TRBV27 TRBD2